This TCR beta chain is from a study of cytomegalovirus exposure and HLA in healthy donors. Study conclusions and caveats: Among CMV-associated TCR beta chains, most appeared HLA-restricted in a later analysis. Reportedly, diagnosis of cytomegalovirus status by the classifier showed high specificity and sensitivity.

For this clone: The antigen is unknown.

CDR3 length: 11 amino acids. Trimming took off 6 bases at V and 1 base at J, with 5 bases between the two ends. Germline V gene lookup returns CDR1 SQVTM and CDR2 ANQGSEA. This PCR relied on a set of 60 Vbeta primers and 13 Jbeta primers. Only in-frame clones appear in the TCRdb table, and some are missing; sequencing was by immunoSEQ multiplex PCR. In the table there are roughly 190,000 clones, 78% of which are singletons. The genes are TRBV29-1 and TRBJ2-3; D not certain. This sequence was found in a female donor in good health and CMV-seronegative. The material sequenced was PBMCs. The CDR3 loop is CSVRRTDTQYF. The CDR3 DNA sequence: TGCAGCGTCCGTCGCACAGATACGCAGTATTTT.